This entry lists 18 T cell receptor beta chains sequenced from one sample in a study of neurological immune-mediated disorders. TCRdb recomputed calls from the 5' RACE reads with MiXCR, one row per CDR3 protein. The data contain 72,000 or so distinct CDR3 sequences, roughly 18% of them singletons. The specimen sequenced was PBMCs. The source is a woman aged 40 to 50 in good health.

J is TRBJ1-6 and V is TRBV5-6; D ambiguous. The V end lost 7 bases, the J end lost 0 bases, and 8 bases lay between the germline ends. Germline V gives CDR1 SGHDT, CDR2 YYEEEE. The CDR3 has 14 residues. The CDR3 is CASGEFSYNSPLHF. The CDR3 DNA sequence: TGTGCCAGCGGGGAATTCTCCTATAATTCACCCCTCCACTTT.

This clonotype was picked up many times. The chain joins TRBV6-1 to TRBJ2-7; D perhaps matches TRBD2 (6 bases). This CDR3 is built from 13 residues. The V gene's germline CDR1 is MNHNS and CDR2 SASEGT. V dropped 3 bases and J dropped 7 bases, with 13 bases sitting between them. For the CDR3, the DNA is TGTGCCAGCAGTGATCGGAGGGGTCGGGAGCAGTACGTC. Its translation: CASSDRRGREQYV.

This clonotype was seen repeatedly, ten times or more. The V and J genes are TRBV3-1 and TRBJ2-3; 9 bases align to TRBD2. The ends lost 1 base at V and 2 bases at J; junction bases unmatched: 7. Germline V CDR1 and CDR2: LGHDT, YNNKEL (reference sequence). This CDR3 comprises 17 residues. CDR3 in DNA: TGTGCCAGCAGCCAAGTTTTTAGCGGGGGAACCACAGATACGCAGTATTTT. Its translation is CASSQVFSGGTTDTQYF.

This clonotype was recorded at least ten times. The chain recombines TRBV12-3 or TRBV12-4 with TRBJ1-2, with no clear D. The CDR3 has 13 amino acids. Trimming removed 2 bases at V and 3 bases at J, with 7 bases between. Written as DNA, the CDR3 is TGTGCCAGCAGTTTAAGCCCGGACTATGGCTACACCTTC. It yields the protein CASSLSPDYGYTF.

This clonotype appeared many times. This chain connects TRBV12-3 or TRBV12-4 to TRBJ2-1, with TRBD1 identical over 10 bases. The CDR3 loop spans 15 amino acids. The trim removed 4 bases at V and 3 bases at J, leaving 3 bases unmatched. CDR3: CASSSGQGYYNEQFF. The DNA for the CDR3 is TGTGCCAGCAGTTCGGGACAGGGGTACTACAATGAGCAGTTCTTC.

This clonotype was seen ten or more times. The V call is TRBV7-9, the J call TRBJ2-1; unclear D gene. Germline CDR1 reads SEHNR; CDR2 reads FQNEAQ (reference sequence). The CDR3 extends over 13 amino acids. Trimming pared 2 bases from V and 3 bases from J, leaving 5 bases between. CDR3 sequence reads: CASSLSHYNEQFF. The DNA for the CDR3 is TGTGCCAGCAGCTTATCTCACTACAATGAGCAGTTCTTC.

This clonotype was detected ten times or more. This chain links TRBV5-1 with TRBJ1-2; TRBD1 matches at 7 bases. V trimming: 4 bases; J trimming: 6 bases; junction bases outside the gene matches: 24. CDR3 length: 19 residues. The germline CDR1 and CDR2 sequences are SGHRS and YFSETQ. CDR3 loop: CASSLHFTEKQGMIDGYTF. The CDR3 DNA is TGCGCCAGCAGCCTACACTTTACGGAAAAACAGGGGATGATCGATGGCTACACCTTC. The variable domain in full, with the rest retrieved from reference TRBV5-1 and TRBJ1-2, is KAGVTQTPRYLIKTRGQQVTLSCSPISGHRSVSWYQQTPGQGLQFLFEYFSETQRNKGNFPGRFSGRQFSNSRSEMNVSTLELGDSALYLCASSLHFTEKQGMIDGYTFGSGTRLTVV.

Ten or more counts support this clonotype. The V gene is TRBV29-1, the J gene TRBJ2-1; TRBD2 matches at 8 bases. Trimming took 6 bases from V and 7 from J; bases not matched to a gene: 5. Looked up from germline, CDR1 is SQVTM and CDR2 is ANQGSEA. This CDR3 comprises 12 residues. For the CDR3, the DNA is TGCAGCGTAGGACCGGGGGGGAATGAGCAGTTCTTC. Translation gives CSVGPGGNEQFF.

The table lists this clonotype with many counts. The chain recombines TRBV4-3 with TRBJ2-3; D possibly corresponds to TRBD1 (5 bases). Germline V gene lookup returns CDR1 LGHNA and CDR2 YSLEER. The CDR3 extends over 15 amino acids. Trimming shortened V by 1 base and J by 2 bases, and 10 bases separated the two germline ends. The CDR3 nucleotides read TGCGCCAGCAGCCAAGTTTCACAGGCCACAGATACGCAGTATTTT. Translated, it gives CASSQVSQATDTQYF.

The chain recombines TRBV20-1 with TRBJ1-1; D is unclear. Trimming cost V 0 bases and J 3 bases, with 14 bases left between them. The CDR3 is made up of 15 amino acids. Germline V gene sequence: CDR1 DFQATT, CDR2 SNEGSKA (reference sequence). This CDR3 is CSARDLGGVDTEAFF. CDR3 nucleotides: TGCAGTGCTAGAGATCTGGGCGGGGTGGACACTGAAGCTTTCTTT.

In its sample, this clonotype was seen many times. The chain recombines TRBV12-3 or TRBV12-4 with TRBJ1-4, with a tentative D call TRBD1 (5 bases). This CDR3 contains 16 residues. V was trimmed by 3 bases and J by 0 bases, leaving 11 bases between them. This CDR3 reads CASSFGTLTTNEKLFF. The CDR3 nucleotides read TGTGCCAGCAGTTTCGGGACGCTTACAACTAATGAAAAACTGTTTTTT.

At least ten counts were recorded for this clonotype. V gene TRBV29-1 combines with J gene TRBJ1-1; the D gene is possibly TRBD1 (5 bases). This CDR3 has 13 amino acids. V gave up 1 base and J gave up 1 base, with 7 bases separating them. CDR1 is SQVTM and CDR2 is ANQGSEA in the germline V gene. The CDR3 spells CSVEVTANTEAFF. In DNA, the CDR3 is TGCAGCGTTGAAGTGACAGCGAACACTGAAGCTTTCTTT.

This clonotype was seen ten or more times. V gene TRBV20-1 combines with J gene TRBJ1-1, with D possibly matching TRBD1 (5 bases). The CDR3 has 15 residues. Per germline, CDR1 DFQATT and CDR2 SNEGSKA (reference sequence). Trimming left V 2 bases short and J 1 base short, with 14 bases between. The CDR3 DNA reads TGCAGTGCTAGATGGTGGCTTAGGGGGAACACTGAAGCTTTCTTT. Translated, it gives CSARWWLRGNTEAFF.

This clonotype came up many times. This chain links TRBV9 with TRBJ2-3; weak D call: TRBD1 (5 bases). Per the germline V gene, CDR1 is SGDLS and CDR2 is YYNGEE. This CDR3 region has 13 residues. V gave up 4 bases and J gave up 5 bases, with 11 bases separating them. The CDR3 coding sequence is TGTGCCAGCAGCATCCAGGGTAGAGATACGCAGTATTTT. Protein sequence: CASSIQGRDTQYF.

This sequence joins TRBV6-5 and TRBJ2-7; D unresolved. CDR1 is MNHEY, CDR2 SVGAGI, per germline. CDR3 length: 12 amino acids. The V and J ends lost 8 bases and 0 bases respectively, with 8 bases between them. CDR3 amino acids: CASGISSYEQYF. The CDR3 nucleotides are TGTGCCAGCGGCATAAGCTCCTACGAGCAGTACTTC.

This clonotype was recorded many times. This chain links TRBV29-1 with TRBJ1-3, with D possibly TRBD1 on 5 matching bases. Trimming removed 7 bases from V and 0 bases from J, with 7 bases in between. The CDR3 runs to 12 residues. Germline CDR1 reads SQVTM; CDR2 reads ANQGSEA. CDR3 region: CSAGGSGNTIYF. The CDR3 DNA sequence: TGCAGCGCTGGGGGCTCTGGAAACACCATATATTTT.

This clonotype was detected only once. The junction and the germline gene differ at one end; a read error may be behind it. This chain joins TRBV20-1 and TRBJ2-5; D is possibly TRBD2 (6 bases). Per the germline V gene, CDR1 is DFQATT and CDR2 is SNEGSKA (reference sequence). The length of the CDR3 is 12 residues. The chain's CDR3 is CSSRRESETQYF. CDR3 DNA: TGTAGTTCTAGGAGGGAGTCTGAGACCCAGTACTTC.

This clonotype was seen many times. As DNA, the CDR3 is TGTGCCAGCAGCGCTCGGGACAGCAGCACCCAGCATTTT. It specifies CASSARDSSTQHF. The chain combines TRBV7-2 with TRBJ1-5; TRBD1 aligns across 7 bases. The germline CDR1 and CDR2 sequences are SGHTA and FQGNSA. The J segment lost 11 bases and the V segment lost 5 bases, leaving 9 bases of the junction unmatched. The CDR3 covers 13 residues.